This TCR beta chain came from a study of blood T cell repertoires in COVID-19. Study at large: Some COVID-19 samples were acute and others convalescent; all came from the United States, Italy and Spain.

As originally analysed: How many nucleated cells were present was estimated from reference gene primer amplification. Only in-frame clones appear in the TCRdb table, and some are missing; sequencing was by immunoSEQ multiplex PCR. That table supplies the V and J calls and clone size; D and trimming were determined from the DNA. The repertoire has about 310,000 clones, approximately 91% of them found once; the top ten carry around 9.5%. CDR3 length: 14 amino acids. With 3 bases clipped from V and 2 bases from J, the junction kept 2 bases outside the gene matches. Per the germline V gene, CDR1 is MNHEY and CDR2 is SMNVEV (reference sequence). Symptom resolution, clearance, or two negative PCRs marked donors in Cohort 3 as recovered.

The chain joins TRBV27 to TRBJ1-2; the match to TRBD1 covers 8 bases. Sequencing was performed on PBMCs or T cells enriched from blood (not recorded which). This clonotype originated in a woman between 35 and 50 years old who had recovered from COVID-19. The CDR3 protein is CASSFAGGNYGYTF. The CDR3 nucleotides are TGTGCCAGCAGTTTCGCAGGGGGCAACTATGGCTACACCTTC.